Below are 10 T cell receptor beta chains sequenced from a single sample in a study of regulatory T cells in long-lasting Graves disease. Construction of the TCR beta libraries employed iRepertoire HTBI primers in conjunction with Arm-PCR of CDR3 regions. One entry per CDR3 protein, called by TCRdb with MiXCR from the multiplex PCR reads. The table has approximately 480,000 distinct CDR3 sequences, about a sixth seen once. Time point given: newly diagnosed GD, antithyroid drugs for less than 3 months. After RNA was extracted from PBMCs, the TCR library was made from it. These records were also assigned to another study, of T cells in Graves' hyperthyroidism and ophthalmopathy.

The material was peripheral blood mononuclear cells (PBMCs), obtained at new diagnosis, from a patient treated with antithyroid drugs. These receptors were obtained from a man in his forties or fifties with Graves disease.

There are many counts of this clonotype. The rearrangement links TRBV5-1 to TRBJ2-7; tentatively, D is TRBD1 or TRBD2 (5 bases each). The V and J ends lost 0 bases and 7 bases respectively, with 17 bases between them. The CDR3 consists of 15 residues. Germline V lookup: CDR1 SGHRS, CDR2 YFSETQ. This CDR3 reads CASSLDGTTTREQYF. CDR3 DNA sequence: TGCGCCAGCAGCTTGGATGGGACCACTACTCGGGAGCAGTACTTC.

The chain carries TRBV4-1 and TRBJ2-5, with TRBD2 as a possible D gene (6 bases). The CDR3 is 14 amino acids. Deletions cut 2 bases from V and 5 bases from J, with 12 bases between. The V gene's germline CDR1 is MGHRA and CDR2 YSYEKL. The CDR3 region has the DNA TGCGCCAGCAGCCAACGGGACTCGGGGGAGACCCAGTACTTC. Translating gives CASSQRDSGETQYF.

This clonotype was picked up many times. The chain carries TRBV2 and TRBJ2-7; unclear D gene. The germline CDR1 and CDR2 sequences are SNHLY and FYNNEI. Between the trimmed V and J ends, which lost 7 bases and 5 bases, there was a span of 15 bases. The CDR3 contains 13 residues. The CDR3 reads CASNFKARNEQYF. The DNA of the CDR3 is TGTGCCAGCAACTTCAAGGCGCGTAACGAGCAGTACTTC.

J is TRBJ2-2 and V is TRBV6-1; TRBD1 or TRBD2 may be the D gene (7 bases each). The CDR3 covers 14 residues. From germline, CDR1 is MNHNS and CDR2 SASEGT. Trimming took 6 bases from V and 9 from J, leaving 17 bases between them. The CDR3 coding sequence is TGTGCCAGCAGCCAGGGGGGGGGTCGCCGGGAGCTGTTTTTT. Its protein product is CASSQGGGRRELFF.

This clonotype was observed many times. The CDR3 spells CASSPLAGSTYEQYF. CDR3 DNA: TGTGCCAGCAGCCCTTTAGCGGGTTCGACCTACGAGCAGTACTTC. V usage is TRBV7-9 and J usage is TRBJ2-7, with 7 bases that match TRBD2. Germline CDR1 and CDR2: SEHNR and FQNEAQ (reference sequence). This CDR3 has 15 amino acids. V shed 5 bases and J 2 bases; nucleotides not matched to a gene: 9.

This clonotype was seen at least ten times. The chain has TRBV12-3 or TRBV12-4 and TRBJ2-7; TRBD1 aligns across 12 bases. Trimming took 3 bases from V and 4 from J; bases not matched to a gene: 4. The CDR3 sequence is 15 residues long. The CDR3 DNA reads TGTGCCAGCAGTTTCCGGGACAGGGGGCGGTACGAGCAGTACTTC. This encodes CASSFRDRGRYEQYF.

Here the CDR3 DNA reads TGTGCCAGCAGCAGGACTAGCGGGATGAATACGCAGTATTTT. It translates to CASSRTSGMNTQYF. V usage is TRBV6-4 and J usage is TRBJ2-3; 12 positions agree with TRBD2. V dropped 6 bases and J dropped 7; count of bases not matched to a gene: 5. From germline, CDR1 is MRHNA and CDR2 SNTAGT. CDR3 length equals 14 residues.

This clonotype was detected ten times or more. The genes are TRBV20-1 and TRBJ2-7, with D perhaps being TRBD1 or TRBD2 (6 bases each). This CDR3 comprises 13 residues. Trimming cost V 4 bases and J 1 base, with 11 bases left between them. Germline CDR1 is DFQATT and CDR2 is SNEGSKA (reference sequence). The CDR3 reads CSATGGRSYEQYF. The CDR3, as DNA: TGCAGTGCTACCGGGGGCAGATCCTACGAGCAGTACTTC.

Many counts were recorded for this clonotype. The chain recombines TRBV7-9 with TRBJ2-1; the D gene is possibly TRBD1 (6 bases). The V end lost 6 bases, the J end lost 8 bases, and 20 bases lay between the germline ends. This CDR3 has 15 amino acids. The germline V gene encodes CDR1 SEHNR and CDR2 FQNEAQ (reference sequence). CDR3 protein: CASRLVLQGSDEQFF. The CDR3 DNA is TGTGCCAGCAGACTCGTGCTACAGGGTTCGGATGAGCAGTTCTTC.

In its sample, this clonotype was seen many times. The DNA for the CDR3 is TGTGCCAGCAGTCCCCGGACGGGCTCCTACAATGAGCAGTTCTTC. Translating it yields CASSPRTGSYNEQFF. V gene TRBV6-1 combines with J gene TRBJ2-1, with no clear D. V lost 5 bases, J lost 0 bases, and 11 bases lay in between. The CDR3 is 15 amino acids. Germline V gene sequence: CDR1 MNHNS, CDR2 SASEGT.